This TCR beta chain was recovered during a study of post-analysis software for immune sequencing data. There are many counts of this clonotype. V was pared by 1 base and J by 0 bases, with 2 bases of the junction left unmatched. CDR1 and CDR2 (germline): SGHAT, FQNNGV. This CDR3 has 15 residues. Presence of unique molecular identifiers characterized the TCR beta cDNA libraries. TCRdb independently ran MiXCR on the PCR reads; one entry per CDR3 protein. The sample carries about 160,000 distinct CDR3 sequences, about 36% recorded once. The chain recombines TRBV11-2 with TRBJ1-2; 7 nucleotides match TRBD1. This receptor was obtained from a girl under 18 with multiple sclerosis. This specimen was blood, taken after autologous hematopoietic stem cell transplantation. In DNA form, the CDR3 reads TGTGCCAGCAGCTTAGGGACAGGAACTAACTATGGCTACACCTTC. This encodes CASSLGTGTNYGYTF.